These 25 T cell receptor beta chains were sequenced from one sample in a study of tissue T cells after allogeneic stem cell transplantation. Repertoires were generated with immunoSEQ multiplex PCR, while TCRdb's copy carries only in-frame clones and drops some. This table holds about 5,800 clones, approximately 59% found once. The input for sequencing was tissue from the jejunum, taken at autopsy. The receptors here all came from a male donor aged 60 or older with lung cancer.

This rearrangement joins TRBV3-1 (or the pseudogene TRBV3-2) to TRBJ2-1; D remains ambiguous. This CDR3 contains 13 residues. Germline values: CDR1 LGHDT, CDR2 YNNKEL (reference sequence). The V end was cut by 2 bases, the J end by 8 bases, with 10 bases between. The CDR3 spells CASSQYYGDEQFF. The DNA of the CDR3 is TGTGCCAGCAGCCAATATTATGGGGATGAGCAGTTCTTC.

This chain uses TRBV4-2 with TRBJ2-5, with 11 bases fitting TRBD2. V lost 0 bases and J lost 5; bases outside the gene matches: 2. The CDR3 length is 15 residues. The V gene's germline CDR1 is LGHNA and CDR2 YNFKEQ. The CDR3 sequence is CASSQDRLAGETQYF. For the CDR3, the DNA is TGTGCCAGCAGCCAAGATAGACTAGCGGGGGAGACCCAGTACTTC.

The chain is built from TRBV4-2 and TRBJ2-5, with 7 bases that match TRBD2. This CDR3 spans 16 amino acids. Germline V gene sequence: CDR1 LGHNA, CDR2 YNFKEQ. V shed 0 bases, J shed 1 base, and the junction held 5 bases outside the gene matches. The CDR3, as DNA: TGTGCCAGCAGCCAAGATCTAGCTAGCGGCCAAGAGACCCAGTACTTC. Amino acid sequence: CASSQDLASGQETQYF.

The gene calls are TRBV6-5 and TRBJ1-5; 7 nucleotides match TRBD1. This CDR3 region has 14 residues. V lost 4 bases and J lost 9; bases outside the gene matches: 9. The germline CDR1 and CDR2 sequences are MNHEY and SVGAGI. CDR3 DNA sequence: TGTGCCAGCAGTTCGGGACAGCCCGGGGGGCCCCAGCATTTT. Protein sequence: CASSSGQPGGPQHF.

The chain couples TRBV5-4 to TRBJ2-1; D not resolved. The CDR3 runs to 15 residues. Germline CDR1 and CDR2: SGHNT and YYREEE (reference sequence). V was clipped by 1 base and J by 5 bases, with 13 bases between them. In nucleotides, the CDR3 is TGTGCCAGCAGCTTGAGTTCAGCCTGGCACAATGAGCAGTTCTTC. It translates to CASSLSSAWHNEQFF.

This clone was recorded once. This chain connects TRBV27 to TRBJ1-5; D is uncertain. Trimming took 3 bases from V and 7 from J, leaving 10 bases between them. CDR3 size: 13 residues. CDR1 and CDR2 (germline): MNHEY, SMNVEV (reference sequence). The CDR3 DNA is TGTGCCAGCAGTTTGCAGGTCGGGCAGCCCCAGCATTTT. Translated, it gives CASSLQVGQPQHF.

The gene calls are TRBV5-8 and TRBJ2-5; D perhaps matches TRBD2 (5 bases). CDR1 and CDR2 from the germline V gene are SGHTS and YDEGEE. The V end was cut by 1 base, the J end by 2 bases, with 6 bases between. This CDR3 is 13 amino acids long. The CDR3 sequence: CASSLTRQETQYF. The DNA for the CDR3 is TGTGCCAGCAGCTTGACTAGACAAGAGACCCAGTACTTC.

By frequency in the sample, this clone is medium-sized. Here the CDR3 DNA reads TGTGCCAGCAGCGATAGCCAGTTTAATATGGAGACCCAGTACTTC. This codes for CASSDSQFNMETQYF. This sequence joins TRBV9 and TRBJ2-5; D unclear. CDR3 length: 15 amino acids. Germline assignment: CDR1 SGDLS and CDR2 YYNGEE. Trimming stripped 3 bases from V and 5 bases from J, with 17 bases between. Full variable domain (missing parts from reference TRBV9 and TRBJ2-5): DSGVTQTPKHLITATGQRVTLRCSPRSGDLSVYWYQQSLDQGLQFLIQYYNGEERAKGNILERFSAQQFPDLHSELNLSSLELGDSALYFCASSDSQFNMETQYFGPGTRLLVL.

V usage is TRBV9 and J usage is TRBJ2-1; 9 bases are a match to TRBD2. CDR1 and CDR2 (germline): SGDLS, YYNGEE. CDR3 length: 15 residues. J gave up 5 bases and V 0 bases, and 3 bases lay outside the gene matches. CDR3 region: CASSVGVAGDNEQFF. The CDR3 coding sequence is TGTGCCAGCAGCGTAGGAGTAGCGGGGGACAATGAGCAGTTCTTC.

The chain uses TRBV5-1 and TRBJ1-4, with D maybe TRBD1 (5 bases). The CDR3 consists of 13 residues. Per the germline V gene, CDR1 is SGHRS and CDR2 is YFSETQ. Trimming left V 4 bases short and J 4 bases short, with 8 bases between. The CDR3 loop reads CASSRGFNEKLFF. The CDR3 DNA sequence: TGCGCCAGCAGCAGGGGATTTAATGAAAAACTGTTTTTT.

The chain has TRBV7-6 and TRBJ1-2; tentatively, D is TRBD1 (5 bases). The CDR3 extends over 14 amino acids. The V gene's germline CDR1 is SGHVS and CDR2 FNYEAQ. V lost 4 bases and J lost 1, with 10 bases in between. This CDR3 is CASSSTDSNYGYTF. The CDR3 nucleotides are TGTGCCAGCAGCTCGACAGACAGTAACTATGGCTACACCTTC.

The CDR3 sequence is CSVRTSGSFETQYF. The CDR3 region has the DNA TGCAGCGTGAGGACTAGCGGGAGTTTCGAGACCCAGTACTTC. This chain uses TRBV29-1 with TRBJ2-5; TRBD2 matches at 13 bases. CDR1 and CDR2 (germline): SQVTM, ANQGSEA. Unmatched junction bases numbered 6, after V lost 6 bases and J lost 5 bases. The CDR3 sequence is 14 residues long. Filled out from reference TRBV29-1 and TRBJ2-5, the complete variable domain reads SAVISQKPSRDICQRGTSLTIQCQVDSQVTMMFWYRQQPGQSLTLIATANQGSEATYESGFVIDKFPISRPNLTFSTLTVSNMSPEDSSIYLCSVRTSGSFETQYFGPGTRLLVL.

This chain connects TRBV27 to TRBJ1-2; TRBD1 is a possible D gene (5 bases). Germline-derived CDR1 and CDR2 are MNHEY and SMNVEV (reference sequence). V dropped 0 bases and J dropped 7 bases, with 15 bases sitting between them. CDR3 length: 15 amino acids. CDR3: CASSLSSPQDVGYTF. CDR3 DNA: TGTGCCAGCAGTTTATCTAGCCCACAGGATGTTGGCTACACCTTC.

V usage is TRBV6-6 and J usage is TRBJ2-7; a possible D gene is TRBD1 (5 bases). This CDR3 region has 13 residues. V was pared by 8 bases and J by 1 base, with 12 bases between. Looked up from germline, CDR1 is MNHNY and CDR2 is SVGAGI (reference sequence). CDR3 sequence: CASARRGSYEQYF. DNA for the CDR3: TGTGCCAGCGCTAGAAGGGGATCCTACGAGCAGTACTTC.

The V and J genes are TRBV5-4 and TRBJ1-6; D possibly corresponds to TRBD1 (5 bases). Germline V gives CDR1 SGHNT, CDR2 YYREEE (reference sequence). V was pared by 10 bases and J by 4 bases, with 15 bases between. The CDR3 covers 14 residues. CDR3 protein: CAGHSGRYNSPLHF. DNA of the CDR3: TGTGCCGGACACTCGGGACGGTATAATTCACCCCTCCACTTT.

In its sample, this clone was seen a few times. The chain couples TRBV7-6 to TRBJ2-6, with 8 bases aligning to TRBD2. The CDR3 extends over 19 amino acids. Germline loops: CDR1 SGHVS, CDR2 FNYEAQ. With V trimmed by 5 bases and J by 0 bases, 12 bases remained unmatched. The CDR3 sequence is CASSRRSGGTFSGANVLTF. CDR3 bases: TGTGCCAGCAGCCGTCGGAGCGGGGGTACCTTCTCTGGGGCCAACGTCCTGACTTTC. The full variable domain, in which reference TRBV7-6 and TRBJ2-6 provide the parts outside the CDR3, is GAGVSQSPRYKVTKRGQDVALRCDPISGHVSLYWYRQALGQGPEFLTYFNYEAQQDKSGLPNDRFSAERPEGSISTLTIQRTEQRDSAMYRCASSRRSGGTFSGANVLTFGAGSRLTVL.

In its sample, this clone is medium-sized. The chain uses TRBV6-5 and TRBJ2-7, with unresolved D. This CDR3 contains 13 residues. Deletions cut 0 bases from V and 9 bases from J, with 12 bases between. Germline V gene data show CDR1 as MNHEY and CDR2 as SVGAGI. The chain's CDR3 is CASSYSKVAGQYF. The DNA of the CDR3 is TGTGCCAGCAGTTACTCGAAGGTGGCAGGGCAGTACTTC.

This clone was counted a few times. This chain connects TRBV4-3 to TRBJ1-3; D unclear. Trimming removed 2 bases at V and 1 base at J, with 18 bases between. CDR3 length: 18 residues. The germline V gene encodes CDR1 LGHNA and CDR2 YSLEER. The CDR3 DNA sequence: TGCGCCAGCAGCCAACTTCAAACGAGTAGGCTTTCTGGAAACACCATATATTTT. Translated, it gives CASSQLQTSRLSGNTIYF.

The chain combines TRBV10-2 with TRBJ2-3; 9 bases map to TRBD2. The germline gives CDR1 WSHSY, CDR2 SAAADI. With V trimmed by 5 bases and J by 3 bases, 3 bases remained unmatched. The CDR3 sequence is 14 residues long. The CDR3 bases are TGCGCCAGCAGTCGGACTAGCGTAACAGATACGCAGTATTTT. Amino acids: CASSRTSVTDTQYF.

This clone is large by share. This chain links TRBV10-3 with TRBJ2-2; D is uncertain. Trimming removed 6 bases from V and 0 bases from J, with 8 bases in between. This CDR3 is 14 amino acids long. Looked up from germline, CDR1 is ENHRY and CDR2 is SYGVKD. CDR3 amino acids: CAIRDSANTGELFF. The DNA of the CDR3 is TGTGCCATCAGGGATTCAGCGAACACCGGGGAGCTGTTTTTT.

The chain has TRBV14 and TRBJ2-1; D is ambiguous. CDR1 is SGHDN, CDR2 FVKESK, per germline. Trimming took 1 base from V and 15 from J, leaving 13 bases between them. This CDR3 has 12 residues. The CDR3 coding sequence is TGTGCCAGCAGCCAAGTCCGGGCCTCCCCGTTCTTC. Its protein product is CASSQVRASPFF.

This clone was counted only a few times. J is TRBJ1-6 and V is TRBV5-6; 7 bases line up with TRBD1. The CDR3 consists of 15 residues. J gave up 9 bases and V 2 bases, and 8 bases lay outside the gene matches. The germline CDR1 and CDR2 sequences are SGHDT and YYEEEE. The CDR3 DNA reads TGTGCCAGCAGCTTAGTTCAGGGGGATGCTTCACCCCTCCACTTT. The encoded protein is CASSLVQGDASPLHF.

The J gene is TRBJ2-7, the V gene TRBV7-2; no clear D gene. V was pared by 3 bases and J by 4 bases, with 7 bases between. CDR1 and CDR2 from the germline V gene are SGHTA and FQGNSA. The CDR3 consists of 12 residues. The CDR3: CASSFGKYEQYF. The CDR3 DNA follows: TGTGCCAGCAGCTTTGGGAAATACGAGCAGTACTTC.

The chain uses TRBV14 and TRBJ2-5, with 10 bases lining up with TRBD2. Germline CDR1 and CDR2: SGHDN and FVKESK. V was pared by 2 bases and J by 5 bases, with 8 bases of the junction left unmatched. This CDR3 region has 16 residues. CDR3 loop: CASSQYSLAGVETQYF. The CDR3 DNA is TGTGCCAGCAGCCAATACAGTCTAGCGGGAGTTGAGACCCAGTACTTC. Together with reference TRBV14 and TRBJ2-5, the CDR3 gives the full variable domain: EAGVTQFPSHSVIEKGQTVTLRCDPISGHDNLYWYRRVMGKEIKFLLHFVKESKQDESGMPNNRFLAERTGGTYSTLKVQPAELEDSGVYFCASSQYSLAGVETQYFGPGTRLLVL.

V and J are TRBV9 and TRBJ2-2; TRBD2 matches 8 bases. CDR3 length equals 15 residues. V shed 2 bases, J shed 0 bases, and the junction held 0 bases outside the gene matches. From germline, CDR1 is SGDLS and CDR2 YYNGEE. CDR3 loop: CASSVSGANTGELFF. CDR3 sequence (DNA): TGTGCCAGCAGCGTTAGCGGGGCGAACACCGGGGAGCTGTTTTTT.